One sample yielded the 8 T cell receptor beta chains listed below, sequenced in a study of T-cell reconstitution after alpha-beta-depleted transplantation in children. Preparation of the TCRbeta library involved a method that used unique molecular identifiers. One entry per CDR3 protein, called by TCRdb with MiXCR from the PCR reads. In the table there are some 300,000 distinct CDR3 sequences, 10% of which are singletons. The sequences come from PBMCs, collected before TCRalphabeta/CD19-depleted stem cell transplant. Receptors were obtained from a boy under two years old with acute myeloid leukemia, due to receive a stem cell transplant.

As regards this clonotype: A clone one base away is much larger, so this may be a read error. The CDR3 DNA reads TGTGCCAGCAGTGCTGATAGCGGGGGAATTTACAATGAGCAGTTCTTC. Translating gives CASSADSGGIYNEQFF. The chain has TRBV12-3 or TRBV12-4 and TRBJ2-1; 9 nucleotides align to TRBD2. The CDR3 totals 16 residues. Germline trimming cut 5 bases from V and 4 bases from J; bases unmatched to any gene: 9.

This clonotype was detected ten times or more. The chain links TRBV7-9 to TRBJ2-1; no clear D gene. This CDR3 region has 11 residues. Per germline, CDR1 SEHNR and CDR2 FQNEAQ (reference sequence). V lost 11 bases, J lost 8 bases, and 13 bases lay in between. CDR3: CAHQTSDEQFF. The CDR3 region has the DNA TGTGCCCACCAGACATCCGATGAGCAGTTCTTC.

A word on this clonotype: This may be a read error: a much more frequent sequence differs by one nucleotide. The V and J genes are TRBV12-3 or TRBV12-4 and TRBJ1-5; 7 nucleotides match TRBD1. The CDR3 has 15 amino acids. Germline trimming cut 6 bases from V and 7 bases from J; bases unmatched to any gene: 12. In DNA form, the CDR3 reads TGTGCCAGCAGCGCGACAGGGCCGGGAATACAGCCCCAGCATTTT. Translating it yields CASSATGPGIQPQHF.

In this sample, this clonotype turned up many times. This chain joins TRBV20-1 and TRBJ2-7, with 7 bases matching TRBD1. Germline-derived CDR1 and CDR2 are DFQATT and SNEGSKA (reference sequence). Unmatched junction bases numbered 4, after V lost 4 bases and J lost 4 bases. CDR3 size: 12 residues. The CDR3 reads CSATGQAYEQYF. Written as DNA, the CDR3 is TGCAGTGCTACTGGACAGGCTTACGAGCAGTACTTC.

This clonotype was seen more than once but under ten times. The chain is built from TRBV5-1 and TRBJ1-1; 8 positions agree with TRBD1. The CDR3 loop spans 15 amino acids. Trimming took 0 bases from V and 1 from J; bases not matched to a gene: 2. Per germline, CDR1 SGHRS and CDR2 YFSETQ. The CDR3 DNA is TGCGCCAGCAGCTTGGACGACAGGGGGAACACTGAAGCTTTCTTT. Translated: CASSLDDRGNTEAFF.

There are many counts of this clonotype. The chain has TRBV7-2 and TRBJ2-1; TRBD1 might be the D (6 bases). V was shortened by 1 base and J by 9 bases, with 13 bases between the two germline ends. Germline V gene data show CDR1 as SGHTA and CDR2 as FQGNSA. The CDR3 spans 14 residues. DNA for the CDR3: TGTGCCAGCAGCTTAGAGGGGGTAGAAACTGAGCAGTTCTTC. Its translation is CASSLEGVETEQFF.

At least ten counts were recorded for this clonotype. The gene calls are TRBV9 and TRBJ2-1, with TRBD2 matching 9 bases. Germline CDR1 and CDR2: SGDLS and YYNGEE. There are 16 residues in the CDR3. J lost 4 bases, V lost 0 bases, and 5 bases had no gene match. CDR3 in DNA: TGTGCCAGCAGCGTAGGAGCGGGAGGAACGTACAATGAGCAGTTCTTC. Its translation is CASSVGAGGTYNEQFF.

In this sample, this clonotype turned up many times. The junction does not match germline at one end; this may be a read error. V gene TRBV5-5 combines with J gene TRBJ2-7, with D perhaps matching TRBD1 (5 bases). The length of the CDR3 is 12 residues. Germline V gives CDR1 SGHKS, CDR2 YYEKEE (reference sequence). The CDR3 is CASSLGQYEQYF. Here the CDR3 DNA reads TGTGCCAGCAGTTTGGGGCAATATGAGCAGTACTTC.